This is a list of T cell receptor beta chains from one sample in a study of memory B cells and T cells in multiple sclerosis. Sequencing was performed with immunoSEQ multiplex PCR; in TCRdb, only in-frame clones are kept and a portion is missing. The data hold 46,000 or so clones, with more than 65% observed a single time. No antigen is known for these receptors. Sequencing was done on a sample of PBMCs from blood kept in culture. Receptors originate from a human donor with multiple sclerosis. Both conserved end residues are part of each CDR3. Fields, in order: CDR3 protein, CDR3 DNA, J gene, V gene, D gene, clone size. D genes are given only for firm matches. Some rows have no size entry. The others give once, few or many, or a class for an expanded clone.

CASSQDWRQFYEQYF TGCGCCAGCAGCCAAGATTGGCGACAGTTCTACGAGCAGTACTTC TRBJ2-7 TRBV4-3 . few
CASSYSKLLNYGYTF TGTGCCAGCAGTTACTCGAAGCTCCTGAACTATGGCTACACCTTC TRBJ1-2 TRBV6-5 . .
CASSLVPLRGQVYNSPLHF TGTGCCAGCAGCTTGGTTCCTTTGCGGGGACAGGTCTATAATTCACCCCTCCACTTT TRBJ1-6 TRBV5-4 TRBD1 .
CASSVGLAGGLGADTQYF TGTGCCAGCAGCGTGGGACTAGCGGGGGGGCTTGGGGCAGATACGCAGTATTTT TRBJ2-3 TRBV9 TRBD2 once
CASSWAAGQGSYEQYF TGTGCCAGTTCTTGGGCCGCGGGACAGGGATCCTACGAGCAGTACTTC TRBJ2-7 TRBV19 TRBD1 .
CSVEGAAHIQYF TGCAGCGTTGAAGGGGCAGCCCACATTCAGTACTTC TRBJ2-4 TRBV29-1 . .
CASSIVGNEQYF TGTGCCAGTAGTATAGTGGGCAACGAGCAGTACTTC TRBJ2-7 TRBV19 . few
CASYPGGGHHYGYTF TGTGCCAGCTATCCCGGTGGGGGGCATCACTATGGCTACACCTTC TRBJ1-2 TRBV6-6 . few
CSVEKPAGGQTQYF TGCAGCGTTGAAAAGCCAGCGGGGGGACAGACCCAGTACTTC TRBJ2-5 TRBV29-1 TRBD2 .
CASSVGLGGTQYF TGCGCCAGCAGCGTGGGACTAGGGGGGACCCAGTACTTC TRBJ2-5 TRBV5-1 TRBD2 .
CASSPGNIQETQYF TGCGCCAGCAGCCCAGGGAACATTCAAGAGACCCAGTACTTC TRBJ2-5 TRBV4-1 . .
CASTNYRGTFSGTEAFF TGTGCCAGCACCAACTACAGGGGCACGTTTTCAGGGACTGAAGCTTTCTTT TRBJ1-1 TRBV5-8 TRBD1 .
CASSLQGNDETQYF TGCGCCAGCAGCCTGCAGGGGAACGACGAGACCCAGTACTTC TRBJ2-5 TRBV5-1 . .
CASSYRSSYNSPLHF TGTGCCAGCAGCTACAGAAGCTCCTATAATTCACCCCTCCACTTT TRBJ1-6 TRBV6-6 . .
CASSLAGVYNSPLHF TGTGCCAGCAGCTTGGCGGGGGTCTATAATTCACCCCTCCACTTT TRBJ1-6 TRBV5-6 . few
CASSGSYTGELFF TGCGCCAGCAGTGGGTCTTACACCGGGGAGCTGTTTTTT TRBJ2-2 TRBV10-1 . once
CASSLRGRGPSHSGANVLTF TGTGCCAGCAGCCTTCGGGGCAGGGGGCCCTCCCACTCTGGGGCCAACGTCCTGACTTTC TRBJ2-6 TRBV21-1 . once
CASSSGQGEEQFF TGTGCCAGCAGCTCCGGACAGGGGGAAGAGCAGTTCTTC TRBJ2-1 TRBV7-3 TRBD1 few
CASSRETTGTEGYTF TGTGCCAGCAGCCGCGAAACGACCGGGACAGAGGGCTACACCTTC TRBJ1-2 TRBV5-8 TRBD1 .
CASSQHLARGSSYNSPLHF TGCGCCAGCAGCCAACACCTCGCTCGGGGGAGCTCCTATAATTCACCCCTCCACTTT TRBJ1-6 TRBV4-1 . .
CASSFSGGLGADTQYF TGTGCCAGCAGCTTTAGCGGGGGGCTCGGCGCAGATACGCAGTATTTT TRBJ2-3 TRBV7-2 TRBD2 .
CASSGFGLNGYTF TGTGCCAGCAGCGGCTTTGGTCTGAACGGCTACACCTTC TRBJ1-2 TRBV9 . once
CASSFHLSGEHQPQHF TGTGCCAGCAGCTTTCATCTATCAGGGGAGCATCAGCCCCAGCATTTT TRBJ1-5 TRBV7-9 . .
CASSLELAGGVVYEQYF TGTGCCAGCAGCTTAGAACTAGCGGGGGGGGTCGTCTACGAGCAGTACTTC TRBJ2-7 TRBV7-2 TRBD2 .
CASSVGPDFNTGELFF TGTGCCAGCAGCGTAGGGCCGGACTTTAACACCGGGGAGCTGTTTTTT TRBJ2-2 TRBV9 . .
CAWSVLRSNSPLHF TGTGCCTGGAGTGTATTACGGTCGAATTCACCCCTCCACTTT TRBJ1-6 TRBV30 . once
CASSLMASGYYEQYF TGTGCCAGCAGCTTAATGGCTAGCGGGTACTACGAGCAGTACTTC TRBJ2-7 TRBV7-9 TRBD2 few
CASSVTGLQETQYF TGTGCCAGTAGTGTAACAGGGTTGCAAGAGACCCAGTACTTC TRBJ2-5 TRBV19 . .
CASSYSGRDNEQFF TGTGCCAGCAGTTACTCGGGGAGGGACAATGAGCAGTTCTTC TRBJ2-1 TRBV6-5 TRBD2 .
CASSPPRGQPQHF TGTGCCAGCAGCCCCCCTCGGGGTCAGCCCCAGCATTTT TRBJ1-5 TRBV5-8 . .
CASSLDGTPDTEAFF TGTGCCAGCAGCTTAGACGGGACACCCGACACTGAAGCTTTCTTT TRBJ1-1 TRBV7-2 . .
CASMREAGTWSEKLFF TGTGCCAGCATGAGGGAAGCCGGGACTTGGTCTGAAAAACTGTTTTTT TRBJ1-4 TRBV2 . .